Below are 19 T cell receptor beta chains sequenced from a single sample in a study of OX40 agonist ivuxolimab in advanced cancers. Assay: immunoSEQ multiplex PCR; the TCRdb copy retains only in-frame clones and omits some. The sample contains roughly 80,000 clones, 80% to 90% of which appear only once. The sample was CD4+ or CD8+ T cells sorted from blood, taken in a trial of the OX40 agonist ivuxolimab. The receptors stem from an adult with an advanced solid tumor such as melanoma, head and neck, liver or kidney cancer.

V gene TRBV20-1 combines with J gene TRBJ1-2; maybe TRBD1 (5 bases). Trimming removed 2 bases from V and 8 bases from J, with 9 bases in between. This CDR3 has 11 amino acids. Germline V gene sequence: CDR1 DFQATT, CDR2 SNEGSKA (reference sequence). CDR3 region: CSARLGDGYTF. CDR3 DNA sequence: TGCAGTGCTAGATTGGGGGACGGCTACACCTTC.

V is TRBV4-3 and J is TRBJ2-7, with TRBD2 as a possible D gene (7 bases). Deletions cut 1 base from V and 8 bases from J, with 24 bases between. The germline V gene encodes CDR1 LGHNA and CDR2 YSLEER. The CDR3 has 17 residues. CDR3 sequence: CASSQGAGGRISMKQYF. DNA for the CDR3: TGCGCCAGCAGCCAAGGAGCCGGGGGGCGTATTTCTATGAAGCAGTACTTC.

CDR3 region: CASSKGVGGLYNEQFF. In nucleotides, the CDR3 is TGTGCCAGCAGTAAAGGGGTCGGCGGCCTATACAATGAGCAGTTCTTC. The V gene is TRBV6-1, the J gene TRBJ2-1, with D perhaps TRBD1 (5 bases). The CDR3 sequence is 16 residues long. Germline loops: CDR1 MNHNS, CDR2 SASEGT. Trimming cost V 5 bases and J 4 bases, with 18 bases left between them.

The chain has TRBV5-1 and TRBJ2-3; TRBD1 agrees at 8 bases. This CDR3 spans 13 amino acids. V shed 4 bases and J 5 bases; nucleotides not matched to a gene: 3. CDR1 is SGHRS and CDR2 is YFSETQ in the germline V gene. CDR3 sequence reads: CASSRTGRDTQYF. CDR3 DNA sequence: TGCGCCAGCAGCAGGACAGGGAGAGATACGCAGTATTTT. Complete variable domain (other parts from reference TRBV5-1 and TRBJ2-3): KAGVTQTPRYLIKTRGQQVTLSCSPISGHRSVSWYQQTPGQGLQFLFEYFSETQRNKGNFPGRFSGRQFSNSRSEMNVSTLELGDSALYLCASSRTGRDTQYFGPGTRLTVL.

This chain joins TRBV30 and TRBJ2-7, with D possibly TRBD2 on 5 matching bases. Germline loops: CDR1 GTSNPN, CDR2 SVGIG (reference sequence). The CDR3 consists of 15 residues. The V and J ends lost 0 bases and 7 bases respectively, with 19 bases between them. This chain's CDR3 is CAWSVQSLSSGEQYF. In nucleotides, the CDR3 is TGTGCCTGGAGTGTACAGAGTCTCTCCTCGGGAGAGCAGTACTTC.

V gene TRBV30 combines with J gene TRBJ1-3; D remains ambiguous. The CDR3 is 13 residues long. The ends were cut back, 0 bases at V and 4 bases at J, with 7 bases in the middle. Germline V gene data show CDR1 as GTSNPN and CDR2 as SVGIG (reference sequence). The CDR3 region has the DNA TGTGCCTGGAGTGTAACGGGGGGAAACACCATATATTTT. Encoded protein: CAWSVTGGNTIYF.

This clone was seen a few times. The chain combines TRBV5-5 with TRBJ1-2, with TRBD1 as a possible D gene (6 bases). Between the trimmed V and J ends, which lost 2 bases and 2 bases, there was a span of 7 bases. This CDR3 spans 13 amino acids. Per germline, CDR1 SGHKS and CDR2 YYEKEE (reference sequence). CDR3 residues: CASSFTGNYGYTF. CDR3 DNA sequence: TGTGCCAGCAGCTTTACAGGGAACTATGGCTACACCTTC.

The chain employs TRBV7-6 and TRBJ2-3; D is unclear. V was shortened by 5 bases and J by 4 bases, with 10 bases between the two germline ends. The CDR3 is made up of 13 amino acids. From germline, CDR1 is SGHVS and CDR2 FNYEAQ. This CDR3 is CASSQVFADTQYF. DNA of the CDR3: TGTGCCAGCAGCCAGGTTTTTGCAGATACGCAGTATTTT. Drawing the rest from reference TRBV7-6 and TRBJ2-3, the complete variable domain is GAGVSQSPRYKVTKRGQDVALRCDPISGHVSLYWYRQALGQGPEFLTYFNYEAQQDKSGLPNDRFSAERPEGSISTLTIQRTEQRDSAMYRCASSQVFADTQYFGPGTRLTVL.

V and J are TRBV7-2 and TRBJ1-5, with D tentatively TRBD1 (6 bases). Germline V gene lookup returns CDR1 SGHTA and CDR2 FQGNSA. The CDR3 sequence is 16 residues long. Trimming left V 5 bases short and J 5 bases short, with 19 bases between. CDR3 sequence: CASSQGGAGPYQPQHF. The CDR3 DNA is TGTGCCAGCAGCCAAGGGGGGGCGGGGCCTTATCAGCCCCAGCATTTT.

The genes are TRBV7-2 and TRBJ2-2; 11 nucleotides line up with TRBD2. Germline V gene data show CDR1 as SGHTA and CDR2 as FQGNSA. The CDR3 runs 14 residues. The V segment lost 6 bases and the J segment 9 bases; nucleotides outside the gene matches: 6. As DNA, the CDR3 is TGTGCCAGCAGGGGTAGCGGGGGGGACCGGGAGCTGTTTTTT. This sequence encodes CASRGSGGDRELFF. The whole variable domain, filled in from reference TRBV7-2 and TRBJ2-2, reads GAGVSQSPSNKVTEKGKDVELRCDPISGHTALYWYRQSLGQGLEFLIYFQGNSAPDKSGLPSDRFSAERTGGSVSTLTIQRTQQEDSAVYLCASRGSGGDRELFFGEGSRLTVL.

The V gene is TRBV6-1, the J gene TRBJ1-5; perhaps TRBD1 as D (5 bases). The germline V and J ends were trimmed by 1 base and 2 bases, with 12 bases remaining between them. Germline V gene data show CDR1 as MNHNS and CDR2 as SASEGT. The CDR3 length is 16 residues. The CDR3, as DNA: TGTGCCAGCAGTGAAGGTGGGGGTCCAGGCAATCAGCCCCAGCATTTT. Translating it yields CASSEGGGPGNQPQHF.

The chain has TRBV4-2 and TRBJ1-1; D is uncertain. The V gene's germline CDR1 is LGHNA and CDR2 YNFKEQ. Between the trimmed V and J ends, which lost 2 bases and 0 bases, there was a span of 13 bases. The CDR3 runs 16 residues. The CDR3 loop reads CASSQPRAQVNTEAFF. The DNA for the CDR3 is TGTGCCAGCAGCCAACCCCGGGCCCAGGTGAACACTGAAGCTTTCTTT.

V is TRBV28 and J is TRBJ2-2; D may be TRBD1 (6 bases). The germline V and J ends were trimmed by 6 bases and 0 bases, with 11 bases remaining between them. The CDR3 runs 15 residues. CDR1 is MDHEN and CDR2 is SYDVKM in the germline V gene. The DNA for the CDR3 is TGTGCCAGCAGAACCAGGGGAACGAACACCGGGGAGCTGTTTTTT. Residues: CASRTRGTNTGELFF.

This clone was seen just once. The chain links TRBV4-1 to TRBJ2-3; D might be TRBD2 (5 bases). V shed 6 bases and J shed 2 bases, with 18 bases lying between them. Germline V gene lookup returns CDR1 MGHRA and CDR2 YSYEKL. CDR3 length: 16 residues. CDR3 coding DNA: TGCGCCAGCAGTAGCGTTGACCTGGTGCACACAGATACGCAGTATTTT. It encodes CASSSVDLVHTDTQYF.

The J gene is TRBJ1-1, the V gene TRBV29-1; 8 bases are a match to TRBD1. The germline CDR1 and CDR2 sequences are SQVTM and ANQGSEA. Trimming removed 5 bases from V and 1 base from J; junction bases left unmatched: 3. This CDR3 has 13 residues. The CDR3 spells CSVRTGPNTEAFF. The CDR3 bases are TGCAGCGTTAGGACAGGGCCGAACACTGAAGCTTTCTTT.

The chain is built from TRBV15 and TRBJ2-6; D might be TRBD1 (6 bases). The CDR3 spans 17 residues. V lost 2 bases, J lost 0 bases, and 11 bases lay in between. Germline CDR1 is LNHNV and CDR2 is YYDKDF (reference sequence). This chain's CDR3 is CATSRYRANSGANVLTF. As DNA, the CDR3 is TGTGCCACCAGCAGATACAGGGCAAACTCTGGGGCCAACGTCCTGACTTTC. Filled out from reference TRBV15 and TRBJ2-6, the complete variable domain reads DAMVIQNPRYQVTQFGKPVTLSCSQTLNHNVMYWYQQKSSQAPKLLFHYYDKDFNNEADTPDNFQSRRPNTSFCFLDIRSPGLGDTAMYLCATSRYRANSGANVLTFGAGSRLTVL.

The chain couples TRBV7-2 to TRBJ1-1; D uncertain. This CDR3 comprises 12 residues. Trimming took off 5 bases at V and 7 bases at J, with 11 bases between the two ends. The germline gives CDR1 SGHTA, CDR2 FQGNSA. The CDR3 loop is CASSLIRYEAFF. The CDR3 coding sequence is TGTGCCAGCAGCCTGATCAGATATGAAGCTTTCTTT.

This chain uses TRBV5-4 with TRBJ2-7, with TRBD2 matching 12 bases. The V gene end was trimmed by 4 bases and the J gene end by 7 bases; junction bases not matched to a gene: 12. Per germline, CDR1 SGHNT and CDR2 YYREEE (reference sequence). The CDR3 length is 16 residues. DNA for the CDR3: TGTGCCAGCAGCCTCCGGACTAGCGGGACCCCGTGGGAGCAGTACTTC. Translated, it gives CASSLRTSGTPWEQYF.

A few counts support this clone. The V gene is TRBV7-9, the J gene TRBJ2-7; unclear D gene. The germline V gene encodes CDR1 SEHNR and CDR2 FQNEAQ (reference sequence). The CDR3 totals 12 residues. The V end lost 1 base, the J end lost 5 bases, and 6 bases lay between the germline ends. CDR3 sequence (DNA): TGTGCCAGCAGCTTAGGCGACCACGAGCAGTACTTC. This encodes CASSLGDHEQYF.